Listed below are T cell receptor beta chains from one sample, sequenced in a study of OX40 agonist ivuxolimab in advanced cancers. Clones were read by immunoSEQ multiplex PCR, and TCRdb kept only the in-frame ones, dropping some. Of about 66,000 clones listed, 83% were seen once; the top ten hold roughly 2.5%. The sequencing used CD4+ or CD8+ T cells sorted from blood, collected in a trial of the OX40 agonist ivuxolimab. Every receptor here comes from an adult with an advanced solid tumor such as melanoma, head and neck, liver or kidney cancer. Each CDR3 is given with its conserved first and last residue. D genes are given only for firm matches. Clone size is not always given. Where it is, it says once, few, many or a class for expanded clones.

>TRBJ2-5|TRBV25-1|.|TRBD1
CASSKRQGAGETQYF
TGTGCCAGCAGTAAGAGACAGGGGGCGGGGGAGACCCAGTACTTC
>TRBJ2-5|TRBV11-2|.|.
CASSFTGVEETQYF
TGTGCCAGCAGCTTTACGGGAGTGGAAGAGACCCAGTACTTC
>TRBJ2-5|TRBV5-4|.|.
CASSPGVFRDRETQYF
TGTGCCAGCAGCCCGGGCGTTTTTCGGGACCGGGAGACCCAGTACTTC
>TRBJ1-4|TRBV7-9|.|.
CASSLGQRRDYATNEKLFF
TGTGCCAGCAGCTTAGGGCAGCGAAGGGATTATGCAACTAATGAAAAACTGTTTTTT
>TRBJ2-5|TRBV2|.|.
CASSYAQETQYF
TGTGCCAGCTCTTATGCCCAAGAGACCCAGTACTTC
>TRBJ2-7|TRBV5-1|.|TRBD2
CASSLAPLAGGTYEQYF
TGCGCCAGCAGCTTGGCTCCGCTAGCGGGAGGGACCTACGAGCAGTACTTC
>TRBJ2-2|TRBV19|.|TRBD2
CASSILRGLAGGGTGELFF
TGTGCCAGTAGTATATTGAGAGGACTAGCGGGAGGTGGGACCGGGGAGCTGTTTTTT
>TRBJ2-7|TRBV19|few|.
CATKTPGYEQYF
TGTGCCACCAAGACCCCGGGTTACGAGCAGTACTTC
>TRBJ2-7|TRBV6-1|.|.
CASSEAAGTGTYEQYF
TGTGCCAGCAGTGAAGCAGCCGGGACTGGCACCTACGAGCAGTACTTC
>TRBJ1-2|TRBV29-1|few|.
CSVETVNYGYTF
TGCAGCGTTGAAACCGTTAACTATGGCTACACCTTC
>TRBJ2-2|TRBV1|.|.
CTSSQDPAGGRGELFF
TGCACCAGCAGCCAAGATCCCGCGGGTGGGAGAGGGGAGCTGTTTTTT
>TRBJ2-7|TRBV5-1|.|.
CASSSERGLVYEQYF
TGCGCCAGCAGCTCCGAGCGAGGCCTCGTCTACGAGCAGTACTTC
>TRBJ2-7|TRBV10-2|once|TRBD1
CASRYSGTGEQYF
TGCGCCAGCAGATACTCCGGGACAGGGGAGCAGTACTTC
>TRBJ2-3|TRBV4-3|.|TRBD2
CASSRSGGSTDTQYF
TGCGCCAGCAGCCGGTCGGGAGGGAGCACAGATACGCAGTATTTT
>TRBJ2-2|TRBV7-2|.|TRBD1
CASSTRQGAGGELFF
TGTGCCAGCAGCACCAGACAGGGGGCAGGCGGGGAGCTGTTTTTT
>TRBJ2-1|TRBV5-4|.|.
CASSLKGSYNEQFF
TGTGCCAGCAGCTTGAAGGGGTCCTACAATGAGCAGTTCTTC
>TRBJ2-5|TRBV10-3|.|TRBD2
CAISELAGTQETQYF
TGTGCCATCAGTGAACTAGCGGGGACACAAGAGACCCAGTACTTC
>TRBJ2-3|TRBV6-6|.|.
CASSYSMSTDTQYF
TGTGCCAGCAGTTACTCGATGAGTACAGATACGCAGTATTTT
>TRBJ2-7|TRBV5-3|few|TRBD2
CARSLGLAALTVYEQYF
TGTGCCAGAAGCTTGGGGCTAGCGGCCCTAACGGTCTACGAGCAGTACTTC
>TRBJ1-2|TRBV7-2|.|TRBD1
CASSRTPGQGFGYTF
TGTGCCAGCAGCCGTACACCGGGACAGGGGTTTGGCTACACCTTC
>TRBJ1-3|TRBV9|once|.
CASSVGTGEGNTIYF
TGTGCCAGCAGCGTAGGGACGGGGGAAGGGAACACCATATATTTT
>TRBJ2-5|TRBV27|.|TRBD2
CASSFAGTKETQYF
TGTGCCAGCAGTTTCGCCGGGACTAAAGAGACCCAGTACTTC
>TRBJ2-7|TRBV6-5|.|TRBD1
CASSNPGTGTYEQYF
TGTGCCAGCAGTAACCCGGGGACAGGGACCTACGAGCAGTACTTC
>TRBJ2-2|TRBV5-1|.|.
CASSFGSANTGELFF
TGCGCCAGCAGCTTTGGATCCGCGAACACCGGGGAGCTGTTTTTT
>TRBJ1-4|TRBV28|.|TRBD1
CASRTGNEKLFF
TGTGCCAGTAGGACAGGAAATGAAAAACTGTTTTTT
>TRBJ2-2|TRBV18|once|TRBD2
CASSVLGTSGTGELFF
TGTGCCAGCTCAGTCCTCGGGACTAGCGGAACCGGGGAGCTGTTTTTT
>TRBJ2-1|TRBV6-6|.|TRBD2
CATRTRGGRAYNEQFF
TGTGCCACCCGAACGAGGGGCGGGAGGGCCTACAATGAGCAGTTCTTC
>TRBJ2-7|TRBV6-1|.|TRBD1
CASRLGRGPYEQYF
TGTGCCAGCAGGTTGGGCAGGGGGCCCTACGAGCAGTACTTC
>TRBJ2-7|TRBV6-1|medium-sized|TRBD2
CASTGLANSYEQYF
TGTGCCAGCACCGGACTAGCGAACTCCTACGAGCAGTACTTC
>TRBJ2-1|TRBV27|.|.
CASSSPRVGGGYEQFF
TGTGCCAGCAGTAGCCCCAGGGTAGGGGGGGGGTATGAGCAGTTCTTC
>TRBJ2-7|TRBV6-4|.|.
CASSEQQGPYEQYF
TGTGCCAGCAGTGAGCAACAGGGACCCTACGAGCAGTACTTC
>TRBJ2-1|TRBV11-3|.|TRBD2
CASSLGLAGKYNEQFF
TGTGCCAGCAGCTTAGGTTTAGCGGGAAAATACAATGAGCAGTTCTTC
>TRBJ2-1|TRBV5-1|.|TRBD2
CASSLRLAGNYNEQFF
TGCGCCAGCAGCTTGAGACTAGCGGGGAACTACAATGAGCAGTTCTTC
>TRBJ1-5|TRBV28|.|.
CASRSSRGGYSNQPQHF
TGTGCCAGCAGGTCGTCCCGTGGGGGCTATAGCAATCAGCCCCAGCATTTT
>TRBJ2-5|TRBV9|.|.
CASSPGGNHQETQYF
TGTGCCAGCAGCCCTGGGGGAAACCACCAAGAGACCCAGTACTTC
>TRBJ2-7|TRBV6-4|.|.
CASVQGRATYEQYF
TGTGCCAGCGTGCAGGGCAGGGCGACCTACGAGCAGTACTTC
>TRBJ2-1|TRBV29-1|.|.
CSAGAQGIEQFF
TGCAGCGCCGGGGCACAGGGCATTGAGCAGTTCTTC
>TRBJ1-2|TRBV30|.|TRBD1
CAWTLTGGLYGYTF
TGTGCCTGGACCCTAACAGGGGGCCTCTATGGCTACACCTTC
>TRBJ2-7|TRBV5-8|.|TRBD2
CASSPGGGQSYEQYF
TGTGCCAGCAGCCCCGGGGGAGGGCAGTCCTACGAGCAGTACTTC
>TRBJ1-4|TRBV9|.|.
CASSVQAQNEKLFF
TGTGCCAGCAGCGTCCAGGCCCAGAATGAAAAACTGTTTTTT
>TRBJ2-1|TRBV29-1|.|TRBD1
CSVQTGGGLGEQFF
TGCAGCGTCCAGACAGGGGGCGGACTAGGGGAGCAGTTCTTC
>TRBJ2-5|TRBV7-7|.|.
CASSPRSSGGEETQYF
TGTGCCAGCAGCCCCCGTAGTAGCGGAGGCGAGGAGACCCAGTACTTC
>TRBJ1-2|TRBV7-2|.|.
CASSFGPGNYDGYTF
TGTGCCAGCAGCTTTGGTCCCGGGAATTACGATGGCTACACCTTC
>TRBJ1-6|TRBV15|.|.
CATSRGGTMGPNSPLHF
TGTGCCACCAGCAGGGGGGGCACTATGGGGCCTAATTCACCCCTCCACTTT
>TRBJ1-3|TRBV30|.|.
CAWSVSTPGNTIYF
TGTGCCTGGAGTGTTTCGACACCTGGAAACACCATATATTTT
>TRBJ1-2|TRBV29-1|.|.
CSVAVLSNYGYTF
TGCAGCGTTGCGGTCCTATCAAACTATGGCTACACCTTC
>TRBJ1-2|TRBV28|.|.
CASSPRGPGSGYTF
TGTGCCAGCAGTCCCCGGGGGCCTGGGTCTGGCTACACCTTC
>TRBJ2-3|TRBV6-1|.|TRBD2
CASSATSGSGTDTQYF
TGTGCCAGCAGTGCTACTAGCGGGAGTGGTACAGATACGCAGTATTTT
>TRBJ2-5|TRBV5-1|.|TRBD1
CASSLQGEETQYF
TGCGCCAGCAGCTTGCAGGGGGAAGAGACCCAGTACTTC